Included here is one T cell receptor (beta chain) sequence, with context. What it binds is not known. The CDR3 runs 15 residues. The germline V gene encodes CDR1 MGHRA and CDR2 YSYEKL. With 4 bases clipped from V and 4 bases from J, the junction kept 7 bases outside the gene matches. One entry per CDR3 protein, called by TCRdb with MiXCR from the 5' RACE reads. The table includes 350,000 to 550,000 distinct CDR3 sequences, 25% to 30% detected once. These data originate in a study of CD8 T cells in ankylosing spondylitis. The study, taken as a whole, reports: One TCR beta motif, made up of under ten highly homologous variants, appeared characteristic of ankylosing spondylitis blood.

Sample: blood, either unsorted or a sorted T cell fraction (not recorded which). The chain employs TRBV4-1 and TRBJ1-5; 7 positions match TRBD1. This sequence originates from a male donor with ankylosing spondylitis. The CDR3 protein is CASSRGTELNQPQHF. Here the CDR3 DNA reads TGCGCCAGCAGCCGTGGGACAGAGTTAAATCAGCCCCAGCATTTT.